The subject of this entry is one T cell receptor beta chain. Its binding antigen is unknown. Base qualities are missing; no much larger clone stands one base away. As encoded in the germline V gene (reference sequence), CDR1 is SEHNR while CDR2 is FQNEAQ. Measured from the cysteine to the phenylalanine, the CDR3 is 14 residues long. The DNA shown is the 42-base CDR3, in frame from base 1. V is cut back by 6 bases and J by 2 bases, with 4 bases in the junction unmatched. The cohort consisted of 600 or so healthy bone marrow donors. Cohort members were all nominally healthy when sampled, although unrecorded immune exposures were likely present. The donor tested CMV seropositive, placing the donor among the approximately 290 seropositive members of the cohort. A peripheral blood sample was provided by each donor, and peripheral blood mononuclear cells were used for TCR beta sequencing. The Qiagen DNeasy Blood Extraction Kit was used to extract genomic DNA from the blood cell samples.

The sample belongs to a study of cytomegalovirus exposure and HLA in healthy donors (TCRdb year 2017). As for the study more broadly: An earlier analysis of a few hundred of the donors reported roughly 300 Gb of sequence data and 117 million unique TCR beta sequences obtained from around 190 million T cells. Roughly 300 gigabases of sequencing data and about 92 million unique TCR sequences made up an early release that covered fewer than 650 HLA-typed donors. Among the roughly 400 genotyped donors, 75% to 90% belonged to the genetic ancestry cluster associated with self-reported Caucasian donors. The study aimed to test whether cataloging public T cell receptors could reveal signatures of past pathogen exposure. Using immunosequencing, the study profiled T cell repertoires from some 670 subjects and related those repertoires to cytomegalovirus serostatus. Besides the first cohort of approximately 710 subjects, a separate validation cohort made up of 120 different subjects was used. To predict cytomegalovirus infection status, the study combined high-throughput TCR immunosequencing, statistical association of individual TCRs with disease status, and machine learning. In a later analysis, previously published TCR beta repertoires from fewer than 750 donors were re-analyzed and high-resolution HLA genotyping was added so that TCR occurrence patterns could be studied. Rather than using new phenotypic data, the later analysis identified candidate immune exposures from TCR beta sequences and from how often those sequences occurred across donors. In an earlier analysis of 500 to 650 of the donors, high-throughput TCR beta sequencing was used to judge whether each TCR beta V gene segment behaved as functional or pseudogenic. Alongside the repertoire data, information on donor age, sex, ethnicity and CMV serostatus was compiled. In a later genetic analysis, genome-wide SNP genotypes for about 55% of the roughly 700 donors were used, and that subset was treated as a discovery cohort. All discovery cohort repertoires had been generated on a single sequencing platform. HLA typing covered class I and class II loci at four-digit resolution. The number of donors typed differed by locus, with 629-630 for A, B, C, DRB1 and DQB1, roughly 520 for DQA1, 600 to 610 for DPA1, and over 400 for DPB1. A handful of DR-DQ haplotypes were handled as single units for association and clustering because linkage in the cohort was strong. Among some 410 genotyped donors of the cohort, an average of approximately 240,000 unique TCR beta nucleotide sequences were sequenced per donor, 15% to 20% of them non-productive.

Libraries were prepared through the immunoSEQ multiplex PCR assay. For the multiplex PCR, a mixture combining 60 forward primers for TCR Vbeta segments and 13 reverse primers for TCR Jbeta segments was used. The CDR3 region of rearranged TCR beta genes was amplified from genomic DNA by a multiplex PCR assay. The Illumina HiSeq System was used to sequence the amplified TCR beta libraries as 87-base-pair reads. Per the original workflow: A later analysis counted some 74 million unique TCR beta chains across the 550 to 800 repertoires, and roughly 10 million of these chains were shared by at least two donors. To remove PCR and sequencing errors, raw reads were error-corrected and collapsed into unique sequences using a nearest-neighbor algorithm that merged closely related sequences. Alignment of CDR3 sequences to IMGT reference sequences was used to assign V, D and J gene segments. For a sequence to be retained, a match of at least six nucleotides to both a V gene segment and a J gene segment was required. Rearrangements were classified as productive when the CDR3 lacked stop codons and remained in frame with V and J, and all other rearrangements were classified as non-productive. CDR3 was defined by IMGT convention, running from the second conserved V-encoded cysteine to the conserved J-encoded phenylalanine. In an earlier analysis of 587 of the donors, sequences lacking an unambiguous match to a single V gene segment were excluded. In an earlier analysis of several hundred of the donors, V segments were called functional above 56.7% productive rearrangements and were called segregating when the between-donor standard deviation exceeded 5%. To diagnose cytomegalovirus status from the catalog of TCR beta chain sequences, a statistical classification framework was built. V and J gene assignment, in a later analysis, came from comparing TCR nucleotide sequences with IMGT/GENE-DB human TR gene sequences. In a later analysis, CDR3 sequences and most-parsimonious VDJ recombination scenarios were assigned using the TCRdist pipeline. In a later analysis, each TCR beta chain was defined by its CDR3 amino acid sequence together with its V-gene family, and reads without a unique V-gene family were excluded. In a later analysis, 500 to 650 highly shared, low-generation-probability nucleotide sequences were removed to address suspected cross-contamination and a sequencing artifact. In a later analysis, a clonal expansion index was calculated for each public chain from normalized within-repertoire ranks of inferred template counts. In a later analysis, generation probabilities were computed using a VDJ recombination model fitted to out-of-frame rearrangements, and the results were checked against IGoR. A later analysis scored TCR-TCR, TCR-HLA and TCR-CMV co-occurrence with hypergeometric tests, applying a repertoire-size bias correction to TCR pairs. In a later analysis, false discovery rates were estimated by permuting HLA or CMV assignments 20 times. A later analysis grouped co-occurring TCRs with DBSCAN, adding TCRdist sequence similarity when clustering within HLA-allele-positive subsets. Repertoires with fewer than 30,000 or more than 120,000 public chains were left out of co-occurrence clustering, as were roughly five repertoires with anomalous nucleotide sharing. This immuneACCESS table, as held by TCRdb, lists in-frame sequences with V and J called but not all clones. Of the missing ones, under half trace to an unresolved V gene in checked studies; the others have no known cause. The V and J calls and clone size were taken over from that table, and D and trimming were inferred from the DNA. Counted in this sample were roughly 150,000 clones; approximately 70% of them appeared once. The ten largest clones represent around 5% of the sample.

Study-wide findings and limitations: A further reported finding was that TCR beta sequences accurately predicted the HLA-A and HLA-B alleles for most subjects in the first cohort. A later analysis reported that several top co-occurrence clusters appeared linked to parvovirus B19, influenza, CMV and Epstein-Barr virus. In a later genetic analysis, fewer N-insertions in productive TCRs were reported among donors in an Asian-associated ancestry cluster than the roughly 700-donor mean. Assigning TCR associations to individual alleles was difficult when HLA alleles, especially DR and DQ, strongly co-occurred. Specific HLA alleles were associated with 15,000 to 20,000 TCR beta sequences at a false discovery rate of 0.05 in a later analysis. V-gene and J-gene trimming of TCR beta chains was associated with a missense DCLRE1C variant in a later genetic analysis, and the association was replicated in an independent cohort. Sequencing depth was assumed to be roughly uniform across donors in the presence/absence analyses, though that assumption may not hold. Across donors, most TCR sequences were observed very rarely, whereas some public TCRs were present in many individuals. Three of the identified cytomegalovirus-associated TCR beta chains were confirmed in vitro to be specific for cytomegalovirus antigens. A cluster of highly shared sequence variants was judged likely to be a technical artifact of the sequencing pipeline. Broadly in line with IMGT annotations, most TCR beta V segments showed up in productive rearrangements about 87% or about 30% of the time in an earlier analysis of 450 to 600 of the donors. According to a later analysis, most CMV-associated TCR beta chains appeared to be HLA-restricted, and the HLA associations seemed to be driven largely by CMV exposure. The only immune exposure information available for the cohort was CMV serostatus. Because counts were too low, about 18 rarely observed V segments, including chromosome 9 orphons, were left out of the earlier analysis of 500 to 750 of the donors. HLA typing was unavailable for some donors at each locus, so association tests used only the typed subset. The cohort was sequenced for TCR beta chains only, and without alpha or paired-chain data the features that could be detected were limited. The study listed approximately 160 TCR beta chains as associated with cytomegalovirus. In a later analysis, TCR association rates were found to vary across HLA loci, with the most associated TCRs seen for DRB1 alleles and the fewest for HLA-C alleles. In a later analysis, HLA-associated TCR beta chains were found to be more clonally expanded and to have lower generation probabilities than equally common non-associated chains. Linkage disequilibrium might explain the correlated functional status among segregating V segments, but an unknown experimental factor could not be ruled out. It was suggested by the authors that the approach could potentially be generalized to other disease states and immunological phenotypes. Cytomegalovirus status was reported to be diagnosed by the classifier with high specificity and sensitivity in both the original and validation cohorts. Some IMGT-functional V segments, including TRBV6-2 and TRBV6-3, could not be distinguished by the 87-base-pair reads and were therefore excluded.

The sample comprised PBMCs. The chain is assembled from TRBV7-9 and TRBJ2-3, and 8 junctional nucleotides match TRBD2. This sequence originates from a woman between 18 and 30 years old in good health and CMV-seropositive. The nucleotides are TGTGCCAGCAGGATGACTAGCGCCACAGATACGCAGTATTTT. Its protein product is CASRMTSATDTQYF. With all but the CDR3 taken from the reference TRBV7-9 and TRBJ2-3 genes, the full variable domain is: DTGVSQNPRHKITKRGQNVTFRCDPISEHNRLYWYRQTLGQGPEFLTYFQNEAQLEKSRLLSDRFSAERPKGSFSTLEIQRTEQGDSAMYLCASRMTSATDTQYFGPGTRLTVL.